Listed below are T cell receptor beta chains from one sample, sequenced in a study of shared clonotypes between healthy human individuals. Profiled with immunoSEQ multiplex PCR; TCRdb holds only in-frame clones, not every one. This repertoire shows a few hundred thousand clones, over 95% found once; its top ten account for about 0.11%. The sample comprised naive CD8+ T cells sorted from blood. The receptors were sampled from a woman in her twenties or thirties in good health. CDR3s include the opening cysteine and the closing phenylalanine or tryptophan. The D gene is left open where the match is weak. For some rows the clone size is stated as once, few or many, or as a class when expanded; others skip it.

clone size	V gene	J gene	D gene	CDR3 protein	CDR3 DNA
.	TRBV15	TRBJ1-3	.	CATSRYSTGGGGNTIYF	TGTGCCACCAGCAGATACTCAACAGGTGGGGGCGGAAACACCATATATTTT
.	TRBV14	TRBJ2-5	TRBD1	CASSYGTGRQETQYF	TGTGCCAGCAGCTATGGGACAGGGCGACAAGAGACCCAGTACTTC
once	TRBV4-1	TRBJ1-2	TRBD1	CASSQTWTGEGYGYTF	TGCGCCAGCAGCCAGACCTGGACAGGGGAGGGCTATGGCTACACCTTC
.	TRBV19	TRBJ1-2	.	CASSIEGAQGYGYTF	TGTGCCAGTAGTATAGAAGGGGCGCAGGGCTATGGCTACACCTTC
.	TRBV4-1	TRBJ2-3	TRBD2	CASSPRLAGNTDTQYF	TGCGCCAGCAGCCCCCGACTAGCGGGAAACACAGATACGCAGTATTTT
.	TRBV7-8	TRBJ2-1	TRBD2	CASSLVGGRSNEQFF	TGTGCCAGCAGCCTAGTCGGGGGGAGGTCCAATGAGCAGTTCTTC
.	TRBV28	TRBJ2-2	.	CASSLSTGDDTGELFF	TGTGCCAGCAGTCTCTCTACGGGAGACGACACCGGGGAGCTGTTTTTT
.	TRBV30	TRBJ2-7	TRBD1	CAWSAGGGHEQYF	TGTGCCTGGAGCGCAGGGGGCGGGCACGAGCAGTACTTC
once	TRBV9	TRBJ2-7	.	CASSSDSYEQYF	TGTGCCAGCAGCTCAGACAGCTACGAGCAGTACTTC
.	TRBV6-5	TRBJ2-7	.	CASSPLFSPGYEQYF	TGTGCCAGCAGCCCCCTTTTTTCGCCGGGGTACGAGCAGTACTTC
.	TRBV9	TRBJ2-5	.	CASSVGWNEETQYF	TGTGCCAGCAGCGTAGGTTGGAACGAAGAGACCCAGTACTTC
.	TRBV29-1	TRBJ2-1	.	CSVELTYNEQFF	TGCAGCGTTGAGTTAACCTACAATGAGCAGTTCTTC
.	TRBV9	TRBJ2-5	TRBD2	CASSVSGLQETQYF	TGTGCCAGCAGCGTTAGCGGGCTACAAGAGACCCAGTACTTC
.	TRBV30	TRBJ2-1	.	CAWSDSQRSEQFF	TGTGCCTGGAGTGATAGCCAGCGTAGTGAGCAGTTCTTC
once	TRBV18	TRBJ2-7	.	CASSPPAVAYEQYF	TGTGCCAGCTCACCACCGGCTGTAGCCTACGAGCAGTACTTC
.	TRBV10-1	TRBJ2-7	TRBD2	CASSPGLAGATYEQYF	TGCGCCAGCAGTCCGGGACTAGCGGGGGCAACCTACGAGCAGTACTTC
once	TRBV27	TRBJ1-1	.	CASRYSGKLREAFF	TGTGCCAGCAGGTATTCGGGCAAACTTAGGGAAGCTTTCTTT
.	TRBV28	TRBJ2-7	.	CASSNSGREQYF	TGTGCCAGCAGTAACTCGGGGCGCGAGCAGTACTTC
once	TRBV11-2	TRBJ2-4	.	CASSGTLAKNIQYF	TGTGCCAGCAGCGGAACCTTAGCCAAAAACATTCAGTACTTC
.	TRBV19	TRBJ1-1	.	CASQYSWGDTEAFF	TGTGCCAGCCAGTATAGTTGGGGGGACACTGAAGCTTTCTTT
.	TRBV28	TRBJ1-5	TRBD1	CASSPGTGGFSNQPQHF	TGTGCCAGCAGCCCCGGGACAGGGGGCTTTAGCAATCAGCCCCAGCATTTT
.	TRBV15	TRBJ1-2	.	CATSRDGGQRGYTF	TGTGCCACCAGCAGAGATGGGGGCCAGCGGGGCTACACCTTC
.	TRBV10-2	TRBJ1-1	.	CASSGTLGPVATEAFF	TGCGCCAGCAGTGGTACATTGGGACCAGTCGCGACTGAAGCTTTCTTT
.	TRBV6-1	TRBJ2-1	TRBD2	CASSALAGADEQFF	TGTGCCAGCAGTGCCCTAGCGGGAGCCGATGAGCAGTTCTTC
.	TRBV7-2	TRBJ2-5	.	CASSLTGGYPVVETQYF	TGTGCCAGCAGCTTAACCGGTGGCTACCCGGTGGTGGAGACCCAGTACTTC
.	TRBV28	TRBJ2-7	.	CASRDSARYEQYF	TGTGCCAGCAGGGACAGTGCCCGCTACGAGCAGTACTTC
.	TRBV2	TRBJ1-2	.	CASSEGGLNYGYTF	TGTGCCAGCAGTGAAGGGGGGTTGAACTATGGCTACACCTTC
.	TRBV10-2	TRBJ2-7	.	CASSDIYEQYF	TGCGCCAGCAGTGACATCTACGAGCAGTACTTC